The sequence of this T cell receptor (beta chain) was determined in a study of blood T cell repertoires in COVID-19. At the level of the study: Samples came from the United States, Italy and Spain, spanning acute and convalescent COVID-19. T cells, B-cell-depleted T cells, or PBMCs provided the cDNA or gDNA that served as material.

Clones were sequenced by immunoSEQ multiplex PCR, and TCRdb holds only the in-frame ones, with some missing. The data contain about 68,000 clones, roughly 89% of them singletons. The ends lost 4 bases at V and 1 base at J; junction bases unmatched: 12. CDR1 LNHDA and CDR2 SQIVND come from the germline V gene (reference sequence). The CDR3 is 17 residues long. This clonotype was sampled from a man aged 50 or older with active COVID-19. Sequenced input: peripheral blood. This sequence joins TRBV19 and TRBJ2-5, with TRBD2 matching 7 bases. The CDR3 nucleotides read TGTGCCAGTAGTACCACTCATTCCGGGACTACCCAAGAGACCCAGTACTTC. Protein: CASSTTHSGTTQETQYF. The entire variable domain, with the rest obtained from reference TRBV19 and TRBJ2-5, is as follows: DGGITQSPKYLFRKEGQNVTLSCEQNLNHDAMYWYRQDPGQGLRLIYYSQIVNDFQKGDIAEGYSVSREKKESFPLTVTSAQKNPTAFYLCASSTTHSGTTQETQYFGPGTRLLVL.